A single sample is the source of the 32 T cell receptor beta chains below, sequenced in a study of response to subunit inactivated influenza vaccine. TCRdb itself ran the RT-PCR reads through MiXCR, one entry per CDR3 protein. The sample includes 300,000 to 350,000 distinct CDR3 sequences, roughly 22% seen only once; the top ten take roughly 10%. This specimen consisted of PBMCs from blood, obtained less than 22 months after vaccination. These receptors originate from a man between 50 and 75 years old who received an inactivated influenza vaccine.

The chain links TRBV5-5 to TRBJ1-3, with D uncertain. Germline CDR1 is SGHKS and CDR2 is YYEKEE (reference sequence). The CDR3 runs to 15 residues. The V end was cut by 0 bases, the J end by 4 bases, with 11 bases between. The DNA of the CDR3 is TGTGCCAGCAGCTTGGGAGCCGGGTGGGGAAACACCATATATTTT. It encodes CASSLGAGWGNTIYF.

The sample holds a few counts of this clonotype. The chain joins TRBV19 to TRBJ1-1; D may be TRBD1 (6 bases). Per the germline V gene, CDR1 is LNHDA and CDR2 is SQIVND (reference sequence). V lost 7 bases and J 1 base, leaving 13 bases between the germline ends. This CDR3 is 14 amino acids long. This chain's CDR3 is CASIGTGRNTEAFF. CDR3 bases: TGTGCCAGTATTGGTACAGGGAGGAACACTGAAGCTTTCTTT.

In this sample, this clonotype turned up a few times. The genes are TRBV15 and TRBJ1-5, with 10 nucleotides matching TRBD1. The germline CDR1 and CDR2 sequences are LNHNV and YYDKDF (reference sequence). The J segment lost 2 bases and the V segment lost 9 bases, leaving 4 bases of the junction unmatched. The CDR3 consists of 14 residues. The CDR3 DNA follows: TGTGCCACGAGCGGGACAGGGGGCAATCAGCCCCAGCATTTT. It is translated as CATSGTGGNQPQHF. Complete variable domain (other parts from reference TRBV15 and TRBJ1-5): DAMVIQNPRYQVTQFGKPVTLSCSQTLNHNVMYWYQQKSSQAPKLLFHYYDKDFNNEADTPDNFQSRRPNTSFCFLDIRSPGLGDTAMYLCATSGTGGNQPQHFGDGTRLSIL.

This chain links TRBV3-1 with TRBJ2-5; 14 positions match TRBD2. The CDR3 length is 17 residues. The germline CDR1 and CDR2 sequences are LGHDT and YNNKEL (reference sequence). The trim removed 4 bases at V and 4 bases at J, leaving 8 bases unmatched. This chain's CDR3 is CASSPGLAGDLRETQYF. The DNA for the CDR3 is TGTGCCAGCAGCCCGGGACTAGCGGGGGATTTGAGAGAGACCCAGTACTTC.

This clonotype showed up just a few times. The CDR3 spells CASSNVGPNRGKAFF. CDR3 nucleotides: TGTGCCAGCAGCAACGTGGGACCCAACAGGGGCAAAGCTTTCTTT. The rearrangement uses TRBV6-1 and TRBJ1-1; 7 nucleotides align to TRBD1. This CDR3 comprises 15 residues. The V segment lost 6 bases and the J segment 9 bases; nucleotides outside the gene matches: 16. Per germline, CDR1 MNHNS and CDR2 SASEGT.

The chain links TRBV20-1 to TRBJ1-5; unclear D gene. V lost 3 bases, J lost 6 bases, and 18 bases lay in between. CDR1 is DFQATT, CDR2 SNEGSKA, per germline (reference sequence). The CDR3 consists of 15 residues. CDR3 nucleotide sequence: TGCAGTGCTAGGAGAGTTTTCCAGGAGGGTCAGCCCCAGCATTTT. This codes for CSARRVFQEGQPQHF.

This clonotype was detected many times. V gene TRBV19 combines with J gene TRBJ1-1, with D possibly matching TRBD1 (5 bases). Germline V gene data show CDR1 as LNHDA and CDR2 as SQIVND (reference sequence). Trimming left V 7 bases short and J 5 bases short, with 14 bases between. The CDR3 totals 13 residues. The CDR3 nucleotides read TGTGCCAGTACCAAGCGAGGGGAAACTGAAGCTTTCTTT. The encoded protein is CASTKRGETEAFF.

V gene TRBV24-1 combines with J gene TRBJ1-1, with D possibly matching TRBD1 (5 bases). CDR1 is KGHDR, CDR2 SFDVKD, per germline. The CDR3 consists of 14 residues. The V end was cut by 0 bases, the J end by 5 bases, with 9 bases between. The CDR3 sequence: CATSDLQGRTEAFF. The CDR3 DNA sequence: TGTGCCACCAGTGATTTGCAGGGAAGAACTGAAGCTTTCTTT.

This CDR3 is CSARSSGSYEQYF. CDR3 bases: TGCAGTGCTAGGTCTAGCGGGAGTTACGAGCAGTACTTC. This rearrangement joins TRBV20-1 to TRBJ2-7; 10 nucleotides line up with TRBD2. This CDR3 comprises 13 residues. V lost 3 bases to trimming and J lost 4 bases; unmatched junction nucleotides: 3. Looked up from germline, CDR1 is DFQATT and CDR2 is SNEGSKA (reference sequence).

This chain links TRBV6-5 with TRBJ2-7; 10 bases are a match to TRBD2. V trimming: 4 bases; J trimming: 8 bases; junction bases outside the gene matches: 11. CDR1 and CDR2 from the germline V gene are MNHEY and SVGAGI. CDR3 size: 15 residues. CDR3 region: CASSLTSGSGIQQYF. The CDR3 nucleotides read TGTGCCAGCAGTTTGACTAGCGGGTCTGGTATTCAGCAGTACTTC.

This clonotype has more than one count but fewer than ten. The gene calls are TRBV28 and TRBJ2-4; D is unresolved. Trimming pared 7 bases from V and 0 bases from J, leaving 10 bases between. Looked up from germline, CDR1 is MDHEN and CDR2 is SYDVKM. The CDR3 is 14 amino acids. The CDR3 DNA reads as TGTGCCAGCACCCAGAATCTAGCCAAAAACATTCAGTACTTC. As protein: CASTQNLAKNIQYF.

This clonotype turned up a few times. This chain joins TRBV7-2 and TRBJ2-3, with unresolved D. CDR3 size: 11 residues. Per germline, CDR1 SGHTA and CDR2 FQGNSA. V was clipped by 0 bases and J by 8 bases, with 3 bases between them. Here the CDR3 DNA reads TGTGCCAGCAGCTTAGCCCCTACGCAGTATTTT. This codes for CASSLAPTQYF. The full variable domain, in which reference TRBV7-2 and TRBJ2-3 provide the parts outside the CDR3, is GAGVSQSPSNKVTEKGKDVELRCDPISGHTALYWYRQSLGQGLEFLIYFQGNSAPDKSGLPSDRFSAERTGGSVSTLTIQRTQQEDSAVYLCASSLAPTQYFGPGTRLTVL.

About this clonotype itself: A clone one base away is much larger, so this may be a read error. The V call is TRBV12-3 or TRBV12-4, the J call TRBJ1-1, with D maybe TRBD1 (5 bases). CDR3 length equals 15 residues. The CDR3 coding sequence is TGTGCCAGCAGTTTAAACGGGGCTTTGAACGCTGAAGCTTTCTTT. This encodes CASSLNGALNAEAFF.

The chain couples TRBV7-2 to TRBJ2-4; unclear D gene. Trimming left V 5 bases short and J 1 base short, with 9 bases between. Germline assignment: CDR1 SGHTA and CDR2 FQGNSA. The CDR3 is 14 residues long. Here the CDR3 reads CASSASWAKNIQYF. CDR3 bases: TGTGCCAGCAGCGCGAGCTGGGCCAAAAACATTCAGTACTTC.

The CDR3 DNA sequence: TGTGCCACCAAAGAACCAGGGGGGTCTGGGGCCAACGTCCTGACTTTC. Protein: CATKEPGGSGANVLTF. The chain joins TRBV24-1 to TRBJ2-6; a possible D gene is TRBD1 (7 bases). The CDR3 length is 16 residues. Germline V gene sequence: CDR1 KGHDR, CDR2 SFDVKD. V lost 8 bases and J 1 base, leaving 14 bases between the germline ends.

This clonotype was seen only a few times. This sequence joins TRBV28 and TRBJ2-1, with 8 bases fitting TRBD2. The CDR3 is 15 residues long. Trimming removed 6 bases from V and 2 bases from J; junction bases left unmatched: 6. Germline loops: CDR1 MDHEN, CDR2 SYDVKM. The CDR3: CASRTTAGAYNEQFF. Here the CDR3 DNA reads TGTGCCAGCAGGACAACAGCGGGAGCCTACAATGAGCAGTTCTTC.

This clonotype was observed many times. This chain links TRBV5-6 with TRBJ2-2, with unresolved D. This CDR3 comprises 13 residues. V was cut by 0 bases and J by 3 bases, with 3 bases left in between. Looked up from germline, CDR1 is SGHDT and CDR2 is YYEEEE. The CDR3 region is CASSLDDTGELFF. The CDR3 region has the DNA TGTGCCAGCAGCTTGGATGACACCGGGGAGCTGTTTTTT.

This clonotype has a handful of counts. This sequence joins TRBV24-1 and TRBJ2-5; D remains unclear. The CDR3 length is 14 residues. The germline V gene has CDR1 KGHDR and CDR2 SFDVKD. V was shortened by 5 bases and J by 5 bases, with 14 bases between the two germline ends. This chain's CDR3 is CATSVAGTGETQYF. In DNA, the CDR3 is TGTGCCACCAGTGTAGCCGGAACGGGCGAGACCCAGTACTTC.

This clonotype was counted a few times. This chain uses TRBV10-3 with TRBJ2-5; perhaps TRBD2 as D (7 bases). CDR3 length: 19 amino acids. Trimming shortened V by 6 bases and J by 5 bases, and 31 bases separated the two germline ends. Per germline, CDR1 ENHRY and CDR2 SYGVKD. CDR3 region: CAIRPSAGTPSGGEETQYF. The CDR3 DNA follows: TGTGCCATCAGACCCTCAGCCGGGACCCCTTCGGGGGGCGAGGAGACCCAGTACTTC.

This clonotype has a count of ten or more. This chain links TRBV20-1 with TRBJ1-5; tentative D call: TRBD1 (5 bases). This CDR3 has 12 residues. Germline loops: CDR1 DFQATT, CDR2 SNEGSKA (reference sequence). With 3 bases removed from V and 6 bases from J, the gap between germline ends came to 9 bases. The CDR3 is CSASAGTQPQHF. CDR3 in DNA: TGCAGTGCTAGTGCCGGGACTCAGCCCCAGCATTTT.

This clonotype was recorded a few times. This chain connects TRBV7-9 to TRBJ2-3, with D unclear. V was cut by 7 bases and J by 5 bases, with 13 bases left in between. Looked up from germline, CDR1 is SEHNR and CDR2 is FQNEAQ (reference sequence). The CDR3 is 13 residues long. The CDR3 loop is CASTPWGGDTQYF. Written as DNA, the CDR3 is TGTGCCAGCACCCCGTGGGGTGGAGATACGCAGTATTTT.

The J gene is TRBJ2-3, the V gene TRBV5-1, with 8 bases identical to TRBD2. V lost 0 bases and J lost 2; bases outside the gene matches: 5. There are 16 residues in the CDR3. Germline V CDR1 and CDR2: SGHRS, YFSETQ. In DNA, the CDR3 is TGCGCCAGCAGCTTGGTCGCGGGGGGTTTCACAGATACGCAGTATTTT. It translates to CASSLVAGGFTDTQYF. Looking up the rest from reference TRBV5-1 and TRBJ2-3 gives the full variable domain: KAGVTQTPRYLIKTRGQQVTLSCSPISGHRSVSWYQQTPGQGLQFLFEYFSETQRNKGNFPGRFSGRQFSNSRSEMNVSTLELGDSALYLCASSLVAGGFTDTQYFGPGTRLTVL.

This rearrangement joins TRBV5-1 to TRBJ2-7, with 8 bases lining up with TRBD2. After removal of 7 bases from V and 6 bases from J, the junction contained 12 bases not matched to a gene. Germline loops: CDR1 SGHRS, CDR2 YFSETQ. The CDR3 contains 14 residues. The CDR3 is CASHESGSRSEQYF. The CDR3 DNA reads TGCGCCAGCCATGAAAGCGGGAGTCGGTCCGAGCAGTACTTC.

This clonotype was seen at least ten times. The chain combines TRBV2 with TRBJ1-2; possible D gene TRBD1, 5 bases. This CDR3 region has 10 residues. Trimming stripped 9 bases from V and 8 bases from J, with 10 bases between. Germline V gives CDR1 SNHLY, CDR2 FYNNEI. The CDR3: CARSTAGYTF. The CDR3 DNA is TGTGCCAGGTCGACAGCCGGCTACACCTTC.

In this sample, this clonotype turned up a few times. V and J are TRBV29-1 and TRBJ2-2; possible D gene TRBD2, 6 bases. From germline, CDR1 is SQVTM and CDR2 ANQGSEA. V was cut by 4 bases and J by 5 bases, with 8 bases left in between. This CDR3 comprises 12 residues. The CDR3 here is CSVALATGELFF. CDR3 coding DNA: TGCAGCGTTGCTCTAGCGACCGGGGAGCTGTTTTTT.

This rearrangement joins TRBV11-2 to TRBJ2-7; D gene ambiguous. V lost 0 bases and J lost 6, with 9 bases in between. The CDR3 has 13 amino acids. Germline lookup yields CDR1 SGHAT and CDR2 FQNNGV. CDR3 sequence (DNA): TGTGCCAGCAGCTTAGATGTCTTCGGCGAGCAGTACTTC. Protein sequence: CASSLDVFGEQYF.

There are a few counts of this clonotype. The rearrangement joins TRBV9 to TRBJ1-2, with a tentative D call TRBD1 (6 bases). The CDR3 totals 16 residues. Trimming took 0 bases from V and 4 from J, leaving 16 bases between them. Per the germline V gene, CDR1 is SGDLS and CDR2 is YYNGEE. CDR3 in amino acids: CASSVDRDKNTYGYTF. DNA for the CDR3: TGTGCCAGCAGCGTAGATCGGGACAAAAATACCTATGGCTACACCTTC. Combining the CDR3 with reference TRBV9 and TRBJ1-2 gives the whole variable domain DSGVTQTPKHLITATGQRVTLRCSPRSGDLSVYWYQQSLDQGLQFLIQYYNGEERAKGNILERFSAQQFPDLHSELNLSSLELGDSALYFCASSVDRDKNTYGYTFGSGTRLTVV.

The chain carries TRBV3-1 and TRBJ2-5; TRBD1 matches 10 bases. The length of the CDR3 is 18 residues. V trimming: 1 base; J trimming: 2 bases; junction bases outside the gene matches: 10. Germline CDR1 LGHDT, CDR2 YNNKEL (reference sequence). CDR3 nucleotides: TGTGCCAGCAGCCAAGGGTCCGTTGGACAGGGGGTACAAGAGACCCAGTACTTC. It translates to CASSQGSVGQGVQETQYF.

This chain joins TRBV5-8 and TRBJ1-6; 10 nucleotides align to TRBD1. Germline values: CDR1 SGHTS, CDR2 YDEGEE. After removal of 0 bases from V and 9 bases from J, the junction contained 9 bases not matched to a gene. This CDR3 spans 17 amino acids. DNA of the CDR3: TGTGCCAGCAGCTTGGTGTCTTGGGGACAGGGGATTTCACCCCTCCACTTT. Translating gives CASSLVSWGQGISPLHF.

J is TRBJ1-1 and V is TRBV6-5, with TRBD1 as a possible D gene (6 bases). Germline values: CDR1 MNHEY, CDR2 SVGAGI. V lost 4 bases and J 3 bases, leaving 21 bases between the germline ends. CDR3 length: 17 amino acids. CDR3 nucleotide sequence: TGTGCCAGCAGTTCCTTGACGGAGGGGGTGATGGACACTGAAGCTTTCTTT. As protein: CASSSLTEGVMDTEAFF.

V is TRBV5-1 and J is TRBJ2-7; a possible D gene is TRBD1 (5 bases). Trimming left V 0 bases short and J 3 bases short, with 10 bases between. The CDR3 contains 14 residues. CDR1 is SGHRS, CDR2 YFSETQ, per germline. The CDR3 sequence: CASSLGQLFYEQYF. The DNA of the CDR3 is TGCGCCAGCAGCTTGGGACAGTTATTCTACGAGCAGTACTTC.

The CDR3 reads CASSPGAIQSNYEQYF. The CDR3 DNA reads TGCGCCAGCAGCCCCGGGGCTATCCAGTCCAACTACGAGCAGTACTTC. J is TRBJ2-7 and V is TRBV4-1, with D tentatively TRBD1 or TRBD2 (5 bases each). Germline V CDR1 and CDR2: MGHRA, YSYEKL. The CDR3 totals 16 residues. V was clipped by 4 bases and J by 3 bases, with 19 bases between them.